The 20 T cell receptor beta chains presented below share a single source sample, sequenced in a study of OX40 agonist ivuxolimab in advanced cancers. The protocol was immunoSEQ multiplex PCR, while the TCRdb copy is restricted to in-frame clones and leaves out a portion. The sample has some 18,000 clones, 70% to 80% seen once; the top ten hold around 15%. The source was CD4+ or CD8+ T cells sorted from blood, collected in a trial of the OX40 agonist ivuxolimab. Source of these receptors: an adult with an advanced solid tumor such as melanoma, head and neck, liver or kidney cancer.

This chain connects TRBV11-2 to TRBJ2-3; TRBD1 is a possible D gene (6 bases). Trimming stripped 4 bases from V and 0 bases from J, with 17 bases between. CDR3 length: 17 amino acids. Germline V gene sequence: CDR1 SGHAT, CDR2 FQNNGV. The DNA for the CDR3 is TGTGCCAGCAGCTCAGGGGTATTCGGGGTGAGCACAGATACGCAGTATTTT. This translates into CASSSGVFGVSTDTQYF. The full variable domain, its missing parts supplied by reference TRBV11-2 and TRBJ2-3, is EAGVAQSPRYKIIEKRQSVAFWCNPISGHATLYWYQQILGQGPKLLIQFQNNGVVDDSQLPKDRFSAERLKGVDSTLKIQPAKLEDSAVYLCASSSGVFGVSTDTQYFGPGTRLTVL.

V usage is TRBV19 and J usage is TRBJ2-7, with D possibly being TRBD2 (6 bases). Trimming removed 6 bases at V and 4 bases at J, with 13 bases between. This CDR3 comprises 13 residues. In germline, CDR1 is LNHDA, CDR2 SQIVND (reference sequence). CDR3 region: CASSPSAYYEQYF. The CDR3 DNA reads TGTGCCAGTAGCCCTAGCGCCTATTACGAGCAGTACTTC.

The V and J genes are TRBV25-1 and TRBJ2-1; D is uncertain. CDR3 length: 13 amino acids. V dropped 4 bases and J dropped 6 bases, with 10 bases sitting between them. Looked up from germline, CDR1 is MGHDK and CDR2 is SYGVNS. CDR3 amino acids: CASSVGWGNEQFF. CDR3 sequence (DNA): TGTGCCAGCAGTGTGGGTTGGGGCAATGAGCAGTTCTTC.

The chain's CDR3 is CASSYELSYEQYF. The CDR3 DNA reads TGTGCCAGCAGTTACGAGCTCTCCTACGAGCAGTACTTC. J is TRBJ2-7 and V is TRBV6-6, with D hard to call. V was clipped by 2 bases and J by 0 bases, with 5 bases between them. CDR1 is MNHNY, CDR2 SVGAGI, per germline (reference sequence). The CDR3 is made up of 13 amino acids.

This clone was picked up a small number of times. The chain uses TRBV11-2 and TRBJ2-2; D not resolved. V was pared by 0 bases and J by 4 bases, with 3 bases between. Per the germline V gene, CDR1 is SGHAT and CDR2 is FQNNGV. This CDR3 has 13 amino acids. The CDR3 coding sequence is TGTGCCAGCAGCTTAGAGATCACCGGGGAGCTGTTTTTT. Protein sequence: CASSLEITGELFF.

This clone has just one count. CDR3 coding DNA: TGTGCCAGCAGTCCGGGACAGGGAGTAGCCGGGGAGCTGTTTTTT. It translates to CASSPGQGVAGELFF. The chain links TRBV27 to TRBJ2-2; 9 nucleotides line up with TRBD1. Germline V lookup: CDR1 MNHEY, CDR2 SMNVEV (reference sequence). This CDR3 contains 15 residues. V shed 5 bases and J 6 bases; nucleotides not matched to a gene: 7.

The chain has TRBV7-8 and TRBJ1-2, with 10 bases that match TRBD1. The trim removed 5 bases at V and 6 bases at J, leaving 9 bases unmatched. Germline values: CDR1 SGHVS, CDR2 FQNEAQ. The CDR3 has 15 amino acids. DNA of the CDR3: TGTGCCAGCAGCCCCTTAGACAGGGGGCCAGATGGCTACACCTTC. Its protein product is CASSPLDRGPDGYTF.

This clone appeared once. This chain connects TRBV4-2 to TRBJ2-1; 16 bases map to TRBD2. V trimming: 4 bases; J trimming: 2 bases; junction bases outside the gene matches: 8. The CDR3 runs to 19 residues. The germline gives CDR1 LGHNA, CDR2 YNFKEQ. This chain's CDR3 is CASSRPGLAGGSAYNEQFF. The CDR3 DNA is TGTGCCAGCAGCCGCCCGGGACTAGCGGGAGGGTCGGCCTACAATGAGCAGTTCTTC.

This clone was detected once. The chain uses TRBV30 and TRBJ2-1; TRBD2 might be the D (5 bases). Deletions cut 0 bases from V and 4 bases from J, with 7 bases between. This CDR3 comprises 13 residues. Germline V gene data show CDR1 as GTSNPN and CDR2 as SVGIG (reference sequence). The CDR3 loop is CAWSVWTYNEQFF. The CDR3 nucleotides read TGTGCCTGGAGTGTTTGGACTTACAATGAGCAGTTCTTC.

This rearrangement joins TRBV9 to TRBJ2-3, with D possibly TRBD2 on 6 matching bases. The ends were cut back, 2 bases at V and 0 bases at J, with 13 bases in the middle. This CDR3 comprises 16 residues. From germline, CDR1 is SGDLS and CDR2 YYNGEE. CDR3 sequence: CASSVDYRSSTDTQYF. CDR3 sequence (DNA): TGTGCCAGCAGCGTGGACTACCGATCTAGCACAGATACGCAGTATTTT.

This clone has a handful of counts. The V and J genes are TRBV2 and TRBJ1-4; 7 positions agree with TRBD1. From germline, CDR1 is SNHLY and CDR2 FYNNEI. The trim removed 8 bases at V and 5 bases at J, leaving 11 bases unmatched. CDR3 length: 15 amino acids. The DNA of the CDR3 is TGTGCCAGCGACTCTGCCGGGACAGAGAATGAAAAACTGTTTTTT. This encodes CASDSAGTENEKLFF.

The CDR3: CASSSYEQYF. CDR3 nucleotides: TGTGCCAGCAGTTCCTACGAGCAGTACTTC. The J gene is TRBJ2-7, the V gene TRBV27, with unresolved D. Germline loops: CDR1 MNHEY, CDR2 SMNVEV (reference sequence). Trimming shortened V by 4 bases and J by 2 bases, and 0 bases separated the two germline ends. This CDR3 has 10 amino acids.

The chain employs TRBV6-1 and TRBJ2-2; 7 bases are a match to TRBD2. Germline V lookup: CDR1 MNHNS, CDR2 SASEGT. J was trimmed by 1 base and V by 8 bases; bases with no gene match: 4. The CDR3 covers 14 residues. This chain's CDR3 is CASEASGNTGELFF. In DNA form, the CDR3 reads TGTGCCAGCGAGGCTAGCGGGAACACCGGGGAGCTGTTTTTT.

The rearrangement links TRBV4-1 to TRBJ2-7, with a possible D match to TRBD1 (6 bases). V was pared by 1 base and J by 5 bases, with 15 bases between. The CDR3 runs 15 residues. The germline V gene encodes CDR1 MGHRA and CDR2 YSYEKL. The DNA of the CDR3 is TGCGCCAGCAGCCAAGGGGTACAGGGTGTGAACGAGCAGTACTTC. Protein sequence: CASSQGVQGVNEQYF.

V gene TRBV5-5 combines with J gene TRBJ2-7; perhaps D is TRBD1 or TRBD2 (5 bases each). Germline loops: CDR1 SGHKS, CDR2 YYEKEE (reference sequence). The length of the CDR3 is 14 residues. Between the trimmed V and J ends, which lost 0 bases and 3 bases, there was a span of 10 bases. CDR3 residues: CASSLVEGRYEQYF. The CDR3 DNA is TGTGCCAGCAGCTTGGTTGAGGGGCGCTACGAGCAGTACTTC.

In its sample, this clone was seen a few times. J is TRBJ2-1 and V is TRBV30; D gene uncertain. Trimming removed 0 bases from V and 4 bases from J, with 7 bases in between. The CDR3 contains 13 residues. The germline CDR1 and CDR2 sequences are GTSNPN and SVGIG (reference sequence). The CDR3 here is CAWSVSAYNEQFF. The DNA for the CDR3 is TGTGCCTGGAGTGTATCGGCGTACAATGAGCAGTTCTTC.

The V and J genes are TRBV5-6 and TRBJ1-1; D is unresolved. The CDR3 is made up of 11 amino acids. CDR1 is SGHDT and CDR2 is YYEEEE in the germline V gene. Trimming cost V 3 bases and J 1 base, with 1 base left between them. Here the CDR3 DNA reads TGTGCCAGCAGCTCGAACACTGAAGCTTTCTTT. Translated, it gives CASSSNTEAFF.

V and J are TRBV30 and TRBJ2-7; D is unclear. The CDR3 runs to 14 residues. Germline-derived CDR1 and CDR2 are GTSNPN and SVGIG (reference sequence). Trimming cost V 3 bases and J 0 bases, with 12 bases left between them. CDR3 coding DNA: TGTGCCTGGAGCGGTTGGCAGTCCTCCTACGAGCAGTACTTC. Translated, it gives CAWSGWQSSYEQYF.

CDR3 region: CASSGTSGSNEQFF. The CDR3 DNA sequence: TGTGCCAGCAGCGGGACTAGCGGGAGCAATGAGCAGTTCTTC. The genes are TRBV28 and TRBJ2-1, with TRBD2 identical over 14 bases. The CDR3 length is 14 residues. Germline loops: CDR1 MDHEN, CDR2 SYDVKM. V dropped 6 bases and J dropped 6; count of bases not matched to a gene: 1.

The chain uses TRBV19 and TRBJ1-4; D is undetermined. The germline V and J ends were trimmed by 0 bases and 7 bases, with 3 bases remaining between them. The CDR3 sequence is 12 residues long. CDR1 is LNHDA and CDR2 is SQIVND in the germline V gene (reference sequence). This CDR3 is CASSIEGEKLFF. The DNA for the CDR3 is TGTGCCAGTAGTATAGAAGGTGAAAAACTGTTTTTT.